This T cell receptor (beta chain) was obtained from a study of CD8 T cells in Susac syndrome. Broader study findings: By the study's own acknowledgment, its TCR sequencing and HLA analysis included relatively few individuals.

The CDR3 sequence is 15 residues long. Germline V gives CDR1 SEHNR, CDR2 FQNEAQ (reference sequence). V lost 4 bases, J lost 3 bases, and 16 bases lay in between. An amount of RNA that ranged from about 0.45 to 1 ug was reverse transcribed with random hexamers. The immunoSEQ assay covered 54 Vbeta and 13 Jbeta segments for CDR3. TCRdb passed the immunoSEQ multiplex PCR reads through MiXCR, listing each CDR3 protein once. The sample contains around 140,000 distinct CDR3 sequences, over 80% of which appear only once. The T cells that were sequenced for TCR beta were CD8+ and CD4+ cells from blood. The CD8+ and CD4+ T cells were negatively isolated, with the TEMRA cells enriched by FACS. A note on this clonotype: Its target is unknown.

The clonotype was recovered from a human donor with multiple sclerosis. Sequencing was carried out using CD8+ T cells from PBMCs. The rearrangement links TRBV7-9 to TRBJ2-7; D perhaps matches TRBD2 (5 bases). The CDR3, as DNA: TGTGCCAGCAGCTCGGCTGTAAGCCGGGACTACGAGCAGTACTTC. Amino acids: CASSSAVSRDYEQYF.